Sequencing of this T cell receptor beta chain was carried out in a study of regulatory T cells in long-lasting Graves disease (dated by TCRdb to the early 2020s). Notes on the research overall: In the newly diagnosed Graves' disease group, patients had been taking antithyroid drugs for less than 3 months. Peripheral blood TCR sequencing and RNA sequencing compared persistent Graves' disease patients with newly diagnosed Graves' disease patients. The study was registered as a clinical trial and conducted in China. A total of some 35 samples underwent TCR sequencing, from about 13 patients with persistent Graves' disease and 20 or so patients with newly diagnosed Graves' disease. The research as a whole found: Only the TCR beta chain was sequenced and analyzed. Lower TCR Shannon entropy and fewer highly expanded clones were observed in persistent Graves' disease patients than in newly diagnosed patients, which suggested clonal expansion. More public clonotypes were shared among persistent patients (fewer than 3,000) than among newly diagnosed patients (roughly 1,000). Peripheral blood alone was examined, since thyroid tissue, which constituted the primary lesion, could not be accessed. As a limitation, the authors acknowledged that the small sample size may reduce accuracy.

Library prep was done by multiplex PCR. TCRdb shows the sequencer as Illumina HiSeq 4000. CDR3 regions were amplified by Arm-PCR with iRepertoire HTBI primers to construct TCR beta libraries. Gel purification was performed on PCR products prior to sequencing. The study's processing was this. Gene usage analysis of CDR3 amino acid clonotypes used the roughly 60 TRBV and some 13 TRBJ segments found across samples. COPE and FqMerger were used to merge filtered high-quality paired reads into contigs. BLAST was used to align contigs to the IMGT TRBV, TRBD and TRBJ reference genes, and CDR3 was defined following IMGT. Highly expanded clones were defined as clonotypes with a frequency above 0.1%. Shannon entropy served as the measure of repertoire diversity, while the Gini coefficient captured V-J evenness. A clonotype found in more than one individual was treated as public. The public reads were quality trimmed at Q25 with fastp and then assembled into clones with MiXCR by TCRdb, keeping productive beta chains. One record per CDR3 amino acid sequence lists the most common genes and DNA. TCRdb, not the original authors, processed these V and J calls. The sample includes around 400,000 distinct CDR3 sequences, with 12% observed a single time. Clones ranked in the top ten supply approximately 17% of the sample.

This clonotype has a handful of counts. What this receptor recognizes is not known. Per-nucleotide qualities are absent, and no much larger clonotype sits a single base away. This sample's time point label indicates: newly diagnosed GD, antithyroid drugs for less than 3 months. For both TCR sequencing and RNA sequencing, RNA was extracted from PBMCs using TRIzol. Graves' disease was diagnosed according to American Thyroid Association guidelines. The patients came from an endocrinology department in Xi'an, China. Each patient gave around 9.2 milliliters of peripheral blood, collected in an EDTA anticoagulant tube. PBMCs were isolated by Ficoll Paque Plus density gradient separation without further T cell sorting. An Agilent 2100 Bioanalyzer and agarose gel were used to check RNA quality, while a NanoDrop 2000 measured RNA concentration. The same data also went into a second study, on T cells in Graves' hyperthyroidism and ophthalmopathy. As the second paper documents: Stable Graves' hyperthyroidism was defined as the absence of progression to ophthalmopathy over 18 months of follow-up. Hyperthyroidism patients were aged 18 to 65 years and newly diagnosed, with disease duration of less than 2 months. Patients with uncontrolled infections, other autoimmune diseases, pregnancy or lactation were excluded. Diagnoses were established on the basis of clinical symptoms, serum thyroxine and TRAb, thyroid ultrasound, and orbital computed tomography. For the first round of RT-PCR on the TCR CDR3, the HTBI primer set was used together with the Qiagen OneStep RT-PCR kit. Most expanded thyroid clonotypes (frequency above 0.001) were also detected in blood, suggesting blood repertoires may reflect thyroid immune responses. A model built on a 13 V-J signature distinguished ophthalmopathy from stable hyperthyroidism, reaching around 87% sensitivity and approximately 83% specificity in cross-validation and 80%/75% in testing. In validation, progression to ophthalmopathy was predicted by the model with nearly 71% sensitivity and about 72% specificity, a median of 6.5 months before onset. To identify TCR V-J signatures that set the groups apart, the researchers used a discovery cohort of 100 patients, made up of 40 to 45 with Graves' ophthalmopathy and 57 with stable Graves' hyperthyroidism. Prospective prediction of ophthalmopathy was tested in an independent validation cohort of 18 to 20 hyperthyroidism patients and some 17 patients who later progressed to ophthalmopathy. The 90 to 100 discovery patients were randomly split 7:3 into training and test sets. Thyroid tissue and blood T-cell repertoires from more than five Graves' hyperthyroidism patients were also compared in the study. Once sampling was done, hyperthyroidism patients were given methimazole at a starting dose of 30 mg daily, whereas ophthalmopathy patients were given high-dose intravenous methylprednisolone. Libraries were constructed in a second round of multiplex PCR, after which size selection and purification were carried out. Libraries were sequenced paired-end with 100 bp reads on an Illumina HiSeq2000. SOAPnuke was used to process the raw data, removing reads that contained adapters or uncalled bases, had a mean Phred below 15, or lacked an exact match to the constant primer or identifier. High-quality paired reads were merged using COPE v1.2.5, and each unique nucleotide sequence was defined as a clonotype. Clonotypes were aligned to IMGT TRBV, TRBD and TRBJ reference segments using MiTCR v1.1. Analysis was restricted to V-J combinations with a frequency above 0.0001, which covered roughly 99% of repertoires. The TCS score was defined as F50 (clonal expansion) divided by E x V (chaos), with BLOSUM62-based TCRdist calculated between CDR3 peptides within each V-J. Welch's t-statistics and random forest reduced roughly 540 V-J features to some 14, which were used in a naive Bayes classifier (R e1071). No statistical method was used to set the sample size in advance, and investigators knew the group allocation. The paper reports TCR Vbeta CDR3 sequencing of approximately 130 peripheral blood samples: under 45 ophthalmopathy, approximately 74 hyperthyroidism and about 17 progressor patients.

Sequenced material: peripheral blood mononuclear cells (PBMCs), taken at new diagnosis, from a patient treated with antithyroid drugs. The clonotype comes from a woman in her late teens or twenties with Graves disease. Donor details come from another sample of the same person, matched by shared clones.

The CDR3 has the sequence CASSPPWGQGSYNEQFF. The nucleotides read TGTGCCAGTAGTCCCCCCTGGGGACAGGGCTCCTACAATGAGCAGTTCTTC. Recombination linked TRBV19 to TRBJ2-1, with TRBD1 matching 9 junction bases. For this chain, trimming is 5 bases at the V end and 0 bases at the J end, and the number of junction bases without a gene match is 8. From the cysteine up to the phenylalanine, the CDR3 has a length of 17 residues. The CDR3 DNA has 51 bases and is translated from base 1. CDR1 and CDR2, looked up from the germline V gene (reference sequence), are LNHDA and SQIVND.